These 28 T cell receptor beta chains originate from one sample sequenced in a study of CD4 T cell repertoires in COVID-19. Sequenced by immunoSEQ multiplex PCR; TCRdb stores in-frame clones only, minus some. The table shows over 20,000 clones, with around 90% occurring only once. The memory T cells were sequenced right after ex vivo isolation, without culture. The sequencing used central memory CD4+ T cells from blood, collected before the COVID-19 pandemic. These receptors were collected from a human donor who had COVID-19.

The chain carries TRBV19 and TRBJ1-2; TRBD1 aligns across 7 bases. Germline loops: CDR1 LNHDA, CDR2 SQIVND (reference sequence). J lost 8 bases, V lost 5 bases, and 11 bases had no gene match. The CDR3 has 14 residues. Here the CDR3 reads CASSDRQGLQGYTF. The CDR3, as DNA: TGTGCCAGTAGTGATCGACAGGGATTACAAGGCTACACCTTC.

This chain uses TRBV5-1 with TRBJ2-5, with D perhaps TRBD1 (6 bases). Germline assignment: CDR1 SGHRS and CDR2 YFSETQ. The ends were cut back, 0 bases at V and 1 base at J, with 10 bases in the middle. This CDR3 region has 15 residues. The CDR3 protein is CASSLGGQAQETQYF. The CDR3 bases are TGCGCCAGCAGCTTGGGGGGGCAGGCCCAAGAGACCCAGTACTTC.

As regards this clone: Other DNA sequences in this specimen translate into the identical CDR3. The CDR3 sequence is CASSLEWASTDTQYF. CDR3 DNA: TGCGCCAGCAGCTTGGAGTGGGCAAGCACAGATACGCAGTATTTT. The V call is TRBV5-1, the J call TRBJ2-3; D gene uncertain. This CDR3 has 15 residues. CDR1 and CDR2 (germline): SGHRS, YFSETQ. The V end was cut by 0 bases, the J end by 0 bases, with 8 bases between.

The V and J genes are TRBV2 and TRBJ2-5, with D possibly matching TRBD2 (6 bases). The germline V and J ends were trimmed by 7 bases and 2 bases, with 11 bases remaining between them. This CDR3 comprises 13 residues. CDR1 and CDR2 from the germline V gene are SNHLY and FYNNEI. CDR3 nucleotide sequence: TGTGCCAGCACAGGGAGGCTACAAGAGACCCAGTACTTC. This sequence encodes CASTGRLQETQYF. Variable domain in full (rest from reference TRBV2 and TRBJ2-5): EPEVTQTPSHQVTQMGQEVILRCVPISNHLYFYWYRQILGQKVEFLVSFYNNEISEKSEIFDDQFSVERPDGSNFTLKIRSTKLEDSAMYFCASTGRLQETQYFGPGTRLLVL.

The genes are TRBV2 and TRBJ2-5; 14 bases are shared with TRBD2. The CDR3 is 16 residues long. Germline lookup yields CDR1 SNHLY and CDR2 FYNNEI. Trimming cost V 4 bases and J 4 bases; bases outside gene matches: 5. This CDR3 is CASSGGLAGGLETQYF. The DNA of the CDR3 is TGTGCCAGCAGTGGAGGACTAGCGGGGGGTTTAGAGACCCAGTACTTC.

The chain combines TRBV6-5 with TRBJ2-5; 7 bases match TRBD2. Trimming removed 1 base from V and 5 bases from J; junction bases left unmatched: 10. This CDR3 comprises 16 residues. The germline CDR1 and CDR2 sequences are MNHEY and SVGAGI. CDR3 region: CASSYLNRDGRETQYF. The DNA for the CDR3 is TGTGCCAGCAGTTACTTAAACCGGGACGGGAGGGAGACCCAGTACTTC.

The rearrangement uses TRBV5-1 and TRBJ1-5, with D unresolved. CDR1 and CDR2 (germline): SGHRS, YFSETQ. The CDR3 is made up of 15 amino acids. V was cut by 0 bases and J by 4 bases, with 11 bases left in between. DNA of the CDR3: TGCGCCAGCAGCTTGGGAGGGAGGGAAAATCAGCCCCAGCATTTT. Translating gives CASSLGGRENQPQHF.

A single count supports this clone. Written as DNA, the CDR3 is TGCGCCAGCAGCTTGACCGGGACTAGCGGGAGTATGGGGTACGAGCAGTACTTC. This gives the protein CASSLTGTSGSMGYEQYF. The V gene is TRBV5-1, the J gene TRBJ2-7; 14 nucleotides agree with TRBD2. This CDR3 is 18 amino acids long. Trimming at V came to 1 base and at J to 4 bases, leaving 10 bases not matched to a gene. Germline V gene sequence: CDR1 SGHRS, CDR2 YFSETQ.

The chain carries TRBV19 and TRBJ2-3; 14 nucleotides align to TRBD2. Looked up from germline, CDR1 is LNHDA and CDR2 is SQIVND (reference sequence). This CDR3 contains 16 residues. V shed 5 bases, J shed 4 bases, and the junction held 5 bases outside the gene matches. CDR3 in DNA: TGTGCCAGTAGTTGGGGACTAGCGGGAGAAGCAGATACGCAGTATTTT. This encodes CASSWGLAGEADTQYF.

This chain uses TRBV19 with TRBJ2-6; 9 bases agree with TRBD1. In germline, CDR1 is LNHDA, CDR2 SQIVND (reference sequence). The V gene end was trimmed by 7 bases and the J gene end by 2 bases; junction bases not matched to a gene: 6. The CDR3 sequence is 16 residues long. The CDR3 region has the DNA TGTGCCAGTAAGTCGACAGGGGGTGCTGGGGCCAACGTCCTGACTTTC. Translation: CASKSTGGAGANVLTF.

This clone was detected a few times. This chain links TRBV6-4 with TRBJ1-2; 11 bases match TRBD1. After removal of 6 bases from V and 7 bases from J, the junction contained 7 bases not matched to a gene. The CDR3 totals 14 residues. CDR1 MRHNA and CDR2 SNTAGT come from the germline V gene. The CDR3 here is CASRGTGGHSGYTF. The CDR3 DNA reads as TGTGCCAGCAGAGGGACAGGGGGGCACTCTGGCTACACCTTC.

The CDR3 protein is CASSTGSGSNGYTF. The CDR3 bases are TGTGCCAGCAGCACTGGGTCCGGGTCTAATGGCTACACCTTC. The genes are TRBV7-9 and TRBJ1-2; D remains unclear. V gave up 5 bases and J gave up 6 bases, with 16 bases separating them. The germline gives CDR1 SEHNR, CDR2 FQNEAQ (reference sequence). The CDR3 length is 14 residues.

The chain is built from TRBV11-2 and TRBJ2-7; D might be TRBD2 (7 bases). V lost 3 bases, J lost 1 base, and 25 bases lay in between. The CDR3 extends over 19 amino acids. Germline loops: CDR1 SGHAT, CDR2 FQNNGV. CDR3 sequence reads: CASSFQFGGGASVSYEQYF. The CDR3 DNA is TGTGCCAGCAGCTTTCAGTTCGGTGGGGGGGCCTCTGTTTCCTACGAGCAGTACTTC.

The chain employs TRBV10-3 and TRBJ2-7; possibly TRBD1 for D (5 bases). CDR3 length: 14 residues. Germline CDR1 reads ENHRY; CDR2 reads SYGVKD. V was cut by 4 bases and J by 0 bases, with 10 bases left in between. As DNA, the CDR3 is TGTGCCATCAGTGGGACACAAAACTCCTACGAGCAGTACTTC. Protein: CAISGTQNSYEQYF.

This chain connects TRBV10-2 to TRBJ1-1; TRBD1 agrees at 7 bases. The CDR3 has 13 residues. CDR1 and CDR2 (germline): WSHSY, SAAADI. V was pared by 6 bases and J by 3 bases, with 4 bases of the junction left unmatched. CDR3 sequence reads: CASRGDRYTEAFF. For the CDR3, the DNA is TGCGCCAGCAGGGGGGACAGATACACTGAAGCTTTCTTT.

This chain joins TRBV18 and TRBJ2-7; TRBD2 is a possible D gene (5 bases). CDR3 length equals 13 residues. CDR1 and CDR2 from the germline V gene are KGHSH and LQKENI. V dropped 6 bases and J dropped 3 bases, with 12 bases sitting between them. This CDR3 reads CASSPGLGYEQYF. The CDR3, as DNA: TGTGCCAGCTCCCCCGGACTGGGCTACGAGCAGTACTTC.

The rearrangement joins TRBV4-1 to TRBJ2-1; perhaps TRBD1 as D (6 bases). Looked up from germline, CDR1 is MGHRA and CDR2 is YSYEKL. Trimming stripped 4 bases from V and 0 bases from J, with 10 bases between. CDR3 length equals 15 residues. CDR3 sequence (DNA): TGCGCCAGCAGCCGGGCGGACAGCTCCTACAATGAGCAGTTCTTC. It encodes CASSRADSSYNEQFF.

CDR3 nucleotide sequence: TGTGCCACCAGCAGAGATCCGCCCGGACTAGCGGGGAAAACCGGGGAGCTGTTTTTT. Protein sequence: CATSRDPPGLAGKTGELFF. The chain combines TRBV15 with TRBJ2-2; 12 bases are a match to TRBD2. J lost 5 bases, V lost 0 bases, and 10 bases had no gene match. This CDR3 region has 19 residues. Germline V gene lookup returns CDR1 LNHNV and CDR2 YYDKDF (reference sequence). The whole variable domain, filled in from reference TRBV15 and TRBJ2-2, reads DAMVIQNPRYQVTQFGKPVTLSCSQTLNHNVMYWYQQKSSQAPKLLFHYYDKDFNNEADTPDNFQSRRPNTSFCFLDIRSPGLGDTAMYLCATSRDPPGLAGKTGELFFGEGSRLTVL.

This clone was recorded once. The V and J genes are TRBV7-6 and TRBJ2-2, with D maybe TRBD2 (6 bases). V shed 5 bases and J shed 6 bases, with 19 bases lying between them. The CDR3 runs to 16 residues. CDR1 is SGHVS and CDR2 is FNYEAQ in the germline V gene. The CDR3 DNA follows: TGTGCCAGCAGCCCCCGGGACTCTCGGTTCGCCGGGGAGCTGTTTTTT. It yields the protein CASSPRDSRFAGELFF.

The chain employs TRBV6-4 and TRBJ1-2; D may be TRBD1 (6 bases). The germline CDR1 and CDR2 sequences are MRHNA and SNTAGT. V was cut by 6 bases and J by 4 bases, with 15 bases left in between. The CDR3 covers 14 residues. The DNA of the CDR3 is TGTGCCAGCAGCCCAGGGGCGGGGGGCTATGGCTACACCTTC. Its translation is CASSPGAGGYGYTF.

J is TRBJ1-6 and V is TRBV6-4; D is perhaps TRBD1 (5 bases). Trimming stripped 6 bases from V and 3 bases from J, with 6 bases between. CDR3 length: 13 amino acids. Germline V gene lookup returns CDR1 MRHNA and CDR2 SNTAGT. The CDR3 region is CASRTDYNSPLHF. The CDR3 nucleotides read TGTGCCAGCAGGACAGACTATAATTCACCCCTCCACTTT.

This clone appeared a single time. This chain links TRBV19 with TRBJ2-1; 10 bases align to TRBD2. V lost 0 bases and J lost 0; bases outside the gene matches: 11. The CDR3 covers 20 residues. Germline CDR1 LNHDA, CDR2 SQIVND (reference sequence). In DNA form, the CDR3 reads TGTGCCAGTAGTATAGATGGAGCTAGCGGGGGCCTCTTCTCCTACAATGAGCAGTTCTTC. This gives the protein CASSIDGASGGLFSYNEQFF.

This clone was recorded only once. The rearrangement links TRBV19 to TRBJ1-1; D uncertain. Germline V gives CDR1 LNHDA, CDR2 SQIVND (reference sequence). The CDR3 is made up of 17 amino acids. V gave up 4 bases and J gave up 2 bases, with 20 bases separating them. In nucleotides, the CDR3 is TGTGCCAGTAGTACAAGACTTTATTCCTACTCAAACACTGAAGCTTTCTTT. It codes for CASSTRLYSYSNTEAFF.

The chain couples TRBV7-8 to TRBJ2-1, with D possibly being TRBD1 (6 bases). V was cut by 2 bases and J by 4 bases, with 15 bases left in between. Germline loops: CDR1 SGHVS, CDR2 FQNEAQ. The CDR3 is made up of 16 amino acids. This CDR3 is CASSLPSTGQYNEQFF. CDR3 nucleotides: TGTGCCAGCAGCTTACCGTCGACAGGCCAATACAATGAGCAGTTCTTC.

This chain connects TRBV7-6 to TRBJ2-2, with 11 bases matching TRBD1. The CDR3 loop spans 15 amino acids. Germline V gene data show CDR1 as SGHVS and CDR2 as FNYEAQ. The junction had 5 bases not matched to a gene; V was cut back by 4 bases and J by 7 bases. The CDR3 spells CASSSGQGAFGELFF. The CDR3 region has the DNA TGTGCCAGCAGCTCCGGACAGGGGGCGTTCGGGGAGCTGTTTTTT.

This clone was seen once. The V and J genes are TRBV18 and TRBJ2-1; TRBD1 aligns across 8 bases. Unmatched junction bases numbered 15, after V lost 3 bases and J lost 2 bases. This CDR3 has 19 amino acids. CDR1 and CDR2 from the germline V gene are KGHSH and LQKENI. CDR3 loop: CASSPPTGTGARPYNEQFF. The CDR3 nucleotides read TGTGCCAGCTCACCTCCCACCGGGACAGGAGCTAGGCCCTACAATGAGCAGTTCTTC.

The chain has TRBV7-3 and TRBJ1-2; the D is unclear. Trimming shortened V by 5 bases and J by 4 bases, and 11 bases separated the two germline ends. Looked up from germline, CDR1 is SGHTA and CDR2 is FQGTGA. This CDR3 has 13 residues. CDR3 in amino acids: CASSADGIYGYTF. CDR3 bases: TGTGCCAGCAGCGCTGACGGGATCTATGGCTACACCTTC.

Turning to this clone: The junction departs from germline at one end; a sequencing error may be responsible. Other DNA sequences within the sample encode an identical CDR3. The chain has TRBV19 and TRBJ2-5, with D uncertain. The CDR3 contains 14 residues. CDR1 and CDR2 from the germline V gene are LNHDA and SQIVND (reference sequence). CDR3 in amino acids: CARNIIGYVETQYF. The CDR3, as DNA: TGCGCCAGAAACATCATCGGGTATGTTGAGACCCAGTACTTC.